These 6 T cell receptor beta chains came from one sample sequenced in a study of T cells after yellow fever vaccination. TCRdb fed the 5' RACE reads into MiXCR, producing one record per CDR3 protein. The sample lists more than 300,000 distinct CDR3 sequences; around 6.8% were seen once. Source: PBMCs, taken more than 40 days after the first yellow fever vaccination. The origin of the receptors is a man between 18 and 35 years old who received the YFV17D yellow fever vaccine.

This chain joins TRBV10-3 and TRBJ2-5; 7 nucleotides agree with TRBD2. Germline assignment: CDR1 ENHRY and CDR2 SYGVKD. The ends lost 2 bases at V and 2 bases at J; junction bases unmatched: 2. This CDR3 region has 14 residues. The chain's CDR3 is CAISERGVQETQYF. CDR3 nucleotides: TGTGCCATCAGTGAGCGGGGGGTGCAAGAGACCCAGTACTTC.

This clonotype came up a few times. This chain uses TRBV11-1 with TRBJ1-2, with unresolved D. The CDR3 has 17 residues. CDR1 SGHAT and CDR2 FQDESV come from the germline V gene (reference sequence). Trimming took 1 base from V and 3 from J, leaving 18 bases between them. In DNA, the CDR3 is TGTGCCAGCAGCTTAGAAGCGGGGAACCGTCCCCACTATGGCTACACCTTC. Translating it yields CASSLEAGNRPHYGYTF.

A few counts support this clonotype. The chain recombines TRBV15 with TRBJ2-1; possibly TRBD1 for D (5 bases). There are 13 residues in the CDR3. Looked up from germline, CDR1 is LNHNV and CDR2 is YYDKDF (reference sequence). V was trimmed by 3 bases and J by 7 bases, leaving 10 bases between them. CDR3 bases: TGTGCCACCAGCAGTCAGGGTAGGAATGAGCAGTTCTTC. Its translation is CATSSQGRNEQFF.

This clonotype was observed at least ten times. J is TRBJ2-4 and V is TRBV4-1; tentatively, D is TRBD1 or TRBD2 (6 bases each). The CDR3 is made up of 14 amino acids. Trimming cost V 0 bases and J 8 bases, with 11 bases left between them. Germline-derived CDR1 and CDR2 are MGHRA and YSYEKL. The CDR3 loop is CASSQEAGEDIQYF. CDR3 DNA: TGCGCCAGCAGCCAAGAGGCAGGGGAGGACATTCAGTACTTC.

This clonotype was counted ten times or more. This chain connects TRBV5-6 to TRBJ1-3, with a weak D call TRBD1 (5 bases). This CDR3 has 16 residues. V was cut by 4 bases and J by 0 bases, with 14 bases left in between. In germline, CDR1 is SGHDT, CDR2 YYEEEE. Written as DNA, the CDR3 is TGTGCCAGCAGCGTTACGGGACCGACCTCTGGAAACACCATATATTTT. Its translation is CASSVTGPTSGNTIYF.

This clonotype was found a few times. V usage is TRBV9 and J usage is TRBJ2-7; 12 bases fit TRBD2. Trimming removed 6 bases from V and 1 base from J; junction bases left unmatched: 26. Germline CDR1 SGDLS, CDR2 YYNGEE. CDR3 length: 22 amino acids. The CDR3 DNA sequence: TGTGCCAGCACGACAACGGCGATTAAGGCTAGCGGGGGGGCCCCTTTATCCTACGAGCAGTACGTC. This gives the protein CASTTTAIKASGGAPLSYEQYV.